This T cell receptor (beta chain) was recovered during a study of beta chain features in type 1 diabetes. Trimming stripped 2 bases from V and 4 bases from J, with 8 bases between. There are 13 residues in the CDR3. Germline V gene lookup returns CDR1 PRHDT and CDR2 FYEKMQ (reference sequence). A CD45RO/CCR7/CD25/CD127/CD95/CD27 panel sorted naive, central memory, regulatory and stem cell-like memory CD4+ cells. Every bit of the isolated RNA underwent reverse transcription, so sequencing read expressed TCRB transcripts. Measured with immunoSEQ multiplex PCR; TCRdb has only the in-frame clones, and not every one. The repertoire includes some 250,000 clones, 27% of them detected once, and around 4% sits in the top ten. Findings of the study overall: Lower insertion and higher deletion counts appeared at VDJ junctions in type 1 diabetes patients.

Remarks on this clone: Its matching antigen is unknown.

The source is a man aged 25-45 years in good health. Specimen: central memory CD4+ T cells from blood. This sequence joins TRBV13 and TRBJ1-1; D is undetermined. CDR3 coding DNA: TGTGCCAGCAGCTTACTAGAGGGCACTGAAGCTTTCTTT. The encoded protein is CASSLLEGTEAFF.